The next 23 T cell receptor beta chains were all read from a single sample in a study of CDR3 diversity in severe acne. TCRdb reprocessed the PCR reads via MiXCR and lists one record per CDR3 protein. The sample lists about 86,000 distinct CDR3 sequences, under 65% occurring once. Sequencing was performed on blood. These receptors all come from a male donor in good health, without acne.

V is TRBV15 and J is TRBJ2-2, with 11 bases matching TRBD2. The ends lost 0 bases at V and 6 bases at J; junction bases unmatched: 0. Germline V gene data show CDR1 as LNHNV and CDR2 as YYDKDF (reference sequence). The CDR3 spans 15 residues. The CDR3 is CATSRDSGGAGELFF. In DNA, the CDR3 is TGTGCCACCAGCAGAGATAGCGGGGGGGCCGGGGAGCTGTTTTTT.

This clonotype was seen a handful of times. The chain has TRBV29-1 and TRBJ1-2, with 8 bases aligning to TRBD1. Germline loops: CDR1 SQVTM, CDR2 ANQGSEA. J gave up 9 bases and V 1 base, and 4 bases lay outside the gene matches. The CDR3 contains 12 residues. The CDR3 nucleotides read TGCAGCGTTGAAGCAGACAGGGGAAGCTACACCTTC. Protein product: CSVEADRGSYTF.

The V and J genes are TRBV20-1 and TRBJ2-7; 11 bases match TRBD1. Germline values: CDR1 DFQATT, CDR2 SNEGSKA (reference sequence). The CDR3 runs to 14 residues. V lost 3 bases and J lost 7; bases outside the gene matches: 8. CDR3 sequence reads: CSASRDRGEWEQYF. Here the CDR3 DNA reads TGCAGTGCTAGCCGGGACAGGGGGGAATGGGAGCAGTACTTC.

This clonotype has only one observation. The chain couples TRBV5-6 to TRBJ2-3; D unclear. Germline assignment: CDR1 SGHDT and CDR2 YYEEEE. The CDR3 contains 10 residues. The germline V and J ends were trimmed by 6 bases and 2 bases, with 1 base remaining between them. The chain's CDR3 is CASITDTQYF. The CDR3 bases are TGTGCCAGCATCACAGATACGCAGTATTTT.

The chain employs TRBV27 and TRBJ2-1; weak D call: TRBD2 (6 bases). Germline V gene sequence: CDR1 MNHEY, CDR2 SMNVEV (reference sequence). V was shortened by 3 bases and J by 3 bases, with 18 bases between the two germline ends. This CDR3 contains 17 residues. CDR3 sequence (DNA): TGTGCCAGCAGTTTTACGTCGGGGGTCAGCTACTACAATGAGCAGTTCTTC. Its protein is CASSFTSGVSYYNEQFF.

The chain employs TRBV5-1 and TRBJ1-5; D call uncertain. Trimming took off 7 bases at V and 0 bases at J, with 17 bases between the two ends. This CDR3 is built from 16 residues. From germline, CDR1 is SGHRS and CDR2 YFSETQ. CDR3 amino acids: CASSPSASDSNQPQHF. The CDR3, as DNA: TGCGCCAGCTCCCCCTCAGCTTCAGATAGCAATCAGCCCCAGCATTTT.

This clonotype was seen more than once but under ten times. The CDR3 spells CSARAGGETQYF. The CDR3 DNA follows: TGCAGCGCTCGAGCCGGCGGAGAGACCCAGTACTTC. The chain combines TRBV29-1 with TRBJ2-5, with no clear D. The CDR3 has 12 residues. The germline CDR1 and CDR2 sequences are SQVTM and ANQGSEA. The V gene lost 7 bases and the J gene lost 4 bases, with 13 bases spanning the gap. The full variable domain, rest sourced from reference TRBV29-1 and TRBJ2-5, is SAVISQKPSRDICQRGTSLTIQCQVDSQVTMMFWYRQQPGQSLTLIATANQGSEATYESGFVIDKFPISRPNLTFSTLTVSNMSPEDSSIYLCSARAGGETQYFGPGTRLLVL.

V gene TRBV7-2 combines with J gene TRBJ2-2; 8 bases match TRBD1. The V segment lost 8 bases and the J segment 4 bases; nucleotides outside the gene matches: 12. Per the germline V gene, CDR1 is SGHTA and CDR2 is FQGNSA. The CDR3 runs 16 residues. The CDR3 DNA reads as TGTGCCAGCGGATTTTACGCGACAGGGGTCACCGGGGAGCTGTTTTTT. Amino acids: CASGFYATGVTGELFF.

Concerning this clonotype: Here the CDR3 omits its conserved ending phenylalanine or tryptophan, so a read error is the likely source. The chain combines TRBV7-9 with TRBJ1-2; TRBD1 matches at 7 bases. Germline V gene data show CDR1 as SEHNR and CDR2 as FQNEAQ (reference sequence). This CDR3 comprises 11 residues. V trimming: 5 bases; J trimming: 7 bases; junction bases outside the gene matches: 1. CDR3 DNA sequence: TGTGCCAGCAGCCGACAGGGTGGCTACACCCTC. It encodes CASSRQGGYTL.

This clonotype was counted between two and nine times. This chain joins TRBV5-1 and TRBJ2-2; TRBD1 agrees at 10 bases. This CDR3 has 14 residues. CDR1 and CDR2 (germline): SGHRS, YFSETQ. V gave up 4 bases and J gave up 5 bases; unmatched junction bases: 2. CDR3 protein: CASSTGQGTGELFF. The DNA for the CDR3 is TGCGCCAGCAGCACGGGACAGGGGACCGGGGAGCTGTTTTTT.

This clonotype was observed many times. V gene TRBV6-1 combines with J gene TRBJ2-1, with D possibly matching TRBD2 (6 bases). The CDR3 is 13 amino acids. CDR1 is MNHNS and CDR2 is SASEGT in the germline V gene. Trimming pared 9 bases from V and 2 bases from J, leaving 11 bases between. The CDR3 reads CASKERAYNEQFF. The CDR3 region has the DNA TGTGCCAGTAAGGAGCGGGCCTACAATGAGCAGTTCTTC.

V and J are TRBV25-1 and TRBJ1-5; D is undetermined. V was clipped by 3 bases and J by 2 bases, with 8 bases between them. This CDR3 region has 14 residues. Germline V gene data show CDR1 as MGHDK and CDR2 as SYGVNS. For the CDR3, the DNA is TGTGCCAGCAGTGACCCCTCGGGCAATCAGCCCCAGCATTTT. This translates into CASSDPSGNQPQHF.

This clonotype was seen repeatedly, ten times or more. The chain joins TRBV9 to TRBJ2-2; TRBD1 matches at 8 bases. Unmatched junction bases numbered 6, after V lost 3 bases and J lost 2 bases. Per the germline V gene, CDR1 is SGDLS and CDR2 is YYNGEE. The CDR3 extends over 16 amino acids. The CDR3: CASSGGTGVNTGELFF. For the CDR3, the DNA is TGTGCCAGCAGCGGTGGGACAGGCGTTAACACCGGGGAGCTGTTTTTT.

By share of the sample, this clonotype is medium-sized. The chain uses TRBV7-2 and TRBJ2-7; 10 bases agree with TRBD2. The CDR3 totals 16 residues. CDR1 is SGHTA, CDR2 FQGNSA, per germline. Trimming removed 1 base from V and 7 bases from J; junction bases left unmatched: 10. CDR3 loop: CASSLDYASGGREQYF. For the CDR3, the DNA is TGTGCCAGCAGCTTAGACTACGCTAGCGGGGGAAGGGAGCAGTACTTC.

This clonotype was seen at least ten times. CDR3 coding DNA: TGTGCCAGCAGTGAATCTGTGGGGGCAATCTATGGCTACACCTTC. It yields the protein CASSESVGAIYGYTF. The genes are TRBV6-1 and TRBJ1-2, with a tentative D call TRBD1 (6 bases). The V end was cut by 2 bases, the J end by 4 bases, with 14 bases between. The CDR3 contains 15 residues. Germline lookup yields CDR1 MNHNS and CDR2 SASEGT.

On this clonotype itself: At one of its ends the junction is not consistent with the germline gene, which may arise from a read error. The chain couples TRBV10-3 to TRBJ1-2; 7 bases align to TRBD1. The CDR3 length is 13 residues. The germline V gene encodes CDR1 ENHRY and CDR2 SYGVKD. The CDR3 DNA sequence: TGTGCCCTCAGGGGGGACGGGTCCATTGGCTACACCTTC. Its protein is CALRGDGSIGYTF.

The V call is TRBV6-1, the J call TRBJ2-2, with D hard to call. Trimming removed 6 bases from V and 7 bases from J, with 12 bases in between. The germline gives CDR1 MNHNS, CDR2 SASEGT. This CDR3 region has 13 residues. The CDR3 sequence is CASREREDGELFF. The DNA for the CDR3 is TGTGCCAGCAGGGAAAGGGAAGACGGGGAGCTGTTTTTT.

There are many counts of this clonotype. This chain connects TRBV7-2 to TRBJ2-5; 8 bases agree with TRBD1. This CDR3 has 15 residues. V shed 4 bases and J 7 bases; nucleotides not matched to a gene: 11. Germline V gene lookup returns CDR1 SGHTA and CDR2 FQGNSA. The CDR3 DNA is TGTGCCAGCAGCTCAAGCCCGGGACAGGAGGGGACCCAGTACTTC. This gives the protein CASSSSPGQEGTQYF.

Many counts were recorded for this clonotype. The V call is TRBV27, the J call TRBJ2-2; D is uncertain. With 1 base removed from V and 1 base from J, the gap between germline ends came to 7 bases. CDR1 is MNHEY, CDR2 SMNVEV, per germline (reference sequence). The CDR3 loop spans 15 amino acids. CDR3 coding DNA: TGTGCCAGCAGTTTATACAGAGTGAACACCGGGGAGCTGTTTTTT. Encoded protein: CASSLYRVNTGELFF.

Worth noting for this clonotype: This may arise from a read error, as a much more abundant clone is one base away. V usage is TRBV20-1 and J usage is TRBJ1-2; possible D gene TRBD1, 5 bases. The CDR3 consists of 12 residues. Germline-derived CDR1 and CDR2 are DFQATT and SNEGSKA (reference sequence). The CDR3 region is CSVDPPGGGYTF. The CDR3 nucleotides are TGCAGCGTCGACCCTCCGGGGGGTGGCTACACCTTC.

The chain links TRBV7-9 to TRBJ2-7, with 12 positions matching TRBD2. Germline V CDR1 and CDR2: SEHNR, FQNEAQ (reference sequence). The junction had 15 bases not matched to a gene; V was cut back by 4 bases and J by 2 bases. The CDR3 spans 19 residues. The DNA of the CDR3 is TGTGCCAGCAGCTCAGGGTCCCGGTGGCTAGCGGGGGGGGCCTACGAGCAGTACTTC. Translating it yields CASSSGSRWLAGGAYEQYF.

As for this clonotype: One end of the junction fails to match germline, which may point to a read error. The chain carries TRBV4-1 and TRBJ1-1; the D gene is possibly TRBD1 (6 bases). Looked up from germline, CDR1 is MGHRA and CDR2 is YSYEKL. The CDR3 length is 13 residues. For the CDR3, the DNA is TGCGCCAGCAGCCATCAGGGGTGGACTGAAGCTTCCTTT. It yields the protein CASSHQGWTEASF.

Here the CDR3 DNA reads TGCAGTGCCTCAGACCGGGACTCCAGAGAGACCCAGCATTTT. This encodes CSASDRDSRETQHF. The rearrangement uses TRBV20-1 and TRBJ1-5, with D perhaps matching TRBD1 (5 bases). Germline V gene sequence: CDR1 DFQATT, CDR2 SNEGSKA (reference sequence). Trimming pared 6 bases from V and 11 bases from J, leaving 23 bases between. The CDR3 is 14 residues long.